The subject of this entry is one T cell receptor beta chain. The antigen it recognizes is unknown. No base-level quality is on record; no much larger clone is a single base apart. V is pared back by 0 bases and J by 4 bases, with 6 bases lying between the germline termini. The germline V gene supplies CDR1 SGHTA and CDR2 FQGNSA. The CDR3 spans 13 residues, from the cysteine through the phenylalanine. Only CDR3 DNA remains: 39 bases, in frame from the first base. The entry originates in a study of post-analysis software for immune sequencing data (dated by TCRdb to the mid-2010s). Regarding the study in general: Disease courses on record covered relapsing-remitting, secondary progressive and progressive-relapsing multiple sclerosis, though some patients had no subtype annotation. The patient repertoires were set against around eleven previously published healthy control repertoires from donors whose ages ranged from roughly 6 to 27 years. A subset of samples was prepared in parallel using single-end sample barcoding, then pooled and co-amplified after Illumina adapter ligation. General conclusions and limits of the study: Patients showed significantly higher frequencies than controls for five TRBV segments, among them TRBV5-6, TRBV5-1 and TRBV20-1. The control group was slightly older than the multiple sclerosis patient group. Direct clustering with F measure revealed strong co-clustering of samples prepared in the same batch, which led to a batch-effect correction. Compared with controls, multiple sclerosis patients had significantly lower normalized Chao1 diversity, a finding suggesting substantial peripheral T-cell clonal expansion.

TCR beta repertoires were profiled from peripheral blood of approximately 13 young patients with multiple sclerosis to demonstrate the VDJtools post-analysis software. Multiple sclerosis patients were children and adolescents aged about 6 to 15 years. The library was built by means of PCR. Sequencing took place on an Illumina HiSeq 2500. To reduce PCR and sequencing biases, unique molecular identifiers were built into the TCR beta cDNA libraries. Approximately 500,000 cDNA molecules were obtained per 1 to 10 million input T cells, so each molecule approximated one T cell. The same protocol used for the earlier healthy control dataset was applied to prepare and sequence the patient libraries. Samples belonging to the same batch were prepared together, multiplexed and sequenced on a shared HiSeq lane. The original pipeline was this. Raw barcoded reads were processed with MIGEC, discarding single-read molecular identifier groups before consensus assembly and CDR3 extraction. VDJtools was used for post-analysis of the clonotype tables, and diversity was normalized by down-sampling every dataset to the size of the smallest sample. Repertoire overlap clustering matched CDR3 amino acid but not nucleotide sequences to correct batch-related cross-sample contamination. The public reads were run again by TCRdb, first through fastp at Q25 and then through MiXCR, and only productive beta chains were kept. Rows with one shared CDR3 protein collapse into an entry with the most common genes and DNA. It is TCRdb's table, rather than the study itself, that gives the V and J calls and clone size. The sample table holds some 260,000 distinct CDR3 sequences, of which 30% to 45% were seen once. The ten largest make up around 4.8% of the sample.

The chain employs TRBV7-2 and TRBJ1-2, with TRBD1 tentatively as D gene (5 bases match). Sequencing input: blood. The receptor comes from a girl between 10 and 17 years old with multiple sclerosis. The CDR3 in this case is CASSLATAYGYTF. The DNA sequence is given as TGTGCCAGCAGCTTAGCGACAGCCTATGGCTACACCTTC.